The 14 T cell receptor beta chains listed next were all sequenced from one sample in a study of cytomegalovirus exposure and HLA in healthy donors. TCRdb's copy holds only in-frame clones and misses some; the assay was immunoSEQ multiplex PCR. The repertoire holds 150,000 to 200,000 clones, with 80% to 85% as singletons. The sample comprised PBMCs. The source is a woman under 30 in good health and CMV-seropositive.

The chain is built from TRBV2 and TRBJ2-7; TRBD1 is a possible D gene (6 bases). Trimming left V 7 bases short and J 1 base short, with 17 bases between. Germline loops: CDR1 SNHLY, CDR2 FYNNEI. The length of the CDR3 is 15 residues. This chain's CDR3 is CASTRWSGVSYEQYF. CDR3 coding DNA: TGTGCCAGCACCCGGTGGTCAGGGGTTTCCTACGAGCAGTACTTC.

This clone was seen once. V is TRBV18 and J is TRBJ1-2, with TRBD1 as a possible D gene (5 bases). Trimming stripped 5 bases from V and 8 bases from J, with 21 bases between. Germline V gene data show CDR1 as KGHSH and CDR2 as LQKENI. CDR3 length: 15 amino acids. As DNA, the CDR3 is TGTGCCAGCTCAAAGACTGCCAGGGCGGGGAGAGGCTACACCTTC. Protein: CASSKTARAGRGYTF.

A few counts support this clone. V usage is TRBV7-2 and J usage is TRBJ1-1; D gene uncertain. This CDR3 comprises 12 residues. The V end lost 5 bases, the J end lost 7 bases, and 11 bases lay between the germline ends. Germline values: CDR1 SGHTA, CDR2 FQGNSA. This CDR3 reads CASSLTGLEAFF. The CDR3, as DNA: TGTGCCAGCAGCCTAACTGGTCTTGAAGCTTTCTTT.

This chain links TRBV5-6 with TRBJ1-5; D may be TRBD1 (6 bases). Germline V gives CDR1 SGHDT, CDR2 YYEEEE. V was trimmed by 0 bases and J by 4 bases, leaving 11 bases between them. The CDR3 extends over 15 amino acids. CDR3 in amino acids: CASSLDRVVNQPQHF. The CDR3 bases are TGTGCCAGCAGCTTGGACAGGGTGGTAAATCAGCCCCAGCATTTT.

The rearrangement links TRBV2 to TRBJ2-1; the D gene is possibly TRBD1 (5 bases). The CDR3 extends over 14 amino acids. The germline V gene encodes CDR1 SNHLY and CDR2 FYNNEI. The V and J ends lost 6 bases and 2 bases respectively, with 11 bases between them. The CDR3 DNA follows: TGTGCCAGCAGGGGGCAGGGTACCTACAATGAGCAGTTCTTC. Its translation is CASRGQGTYNEQFF.

The chain combines TRBV7-3 with TRBJ2-2; 10 nucleotides match TRBD1. The CDR3 runs to 16 residues. Per the germline V gene, CDR1 is SGHTA and CDR2 is FQGTGA. V trimming: 1 base; J trimming: 4 bases; junction bases outside the gene matches: 3. The CDR3 DNA sequence: TGTGCCAGCAGCTTAATAGGGACAGGGGCCACCGGGGAGCTGTTTTTT. Translated, it gives CASSLIGTGATGELFF. The full variable domain, completed using reference TRBV7-3 and TRBJ2-2, is GAGVSQTPSNKVTEKGKYVELRCDPISGHTALYWYRQSLGQGPEFLIYFQGTGAADDSGLPNDRFFAVRPEGSVSTLKIQRTERGDSAVYLCASSLIGTGATGELFFGEGSRLTVL.

The J gene is TRBJ1-5, the V gene TRBV7-7; TRBD1 agrees at 9 bases. V trimming: 2 bases; J trimming: 2 bases; junction bases outside the gene matches: 7. The CDR3 runs to 17 residues. CDR1 and CDR2 (germline): SSHAT, FNYEAQ (reference sequence). CDR3 region: CASSLHRGLRGNQPQHF. The CDR3 region has the DNA TGTGCCAGCAGCTTACACAGGGGGCTCAGGGGCAATCAGCCCCAGCATTTT.

V gene TRBV2 combines with J gene TRBJ2-5, with 8 positions matching TRBD2. Germline lookup yields CDR1 SNHLY and CDR2 FYNNEI. The V gene end was trimmed by 0 bases and the J gene end by 4 bases; junction bases not matched to a gene: 7. The CDR3 sequence is 16 residues long. CDR3 loop: CASSEAPSGGSETQYF. The CDR3 DNA follows: TGTGCCAGCAGTGAAGCGCCAAGCGGGGGCTCAGAGACCCAGTACTTC.

This clone was seen repeatedly, ten times or more. This chain uses TRBV5-4 with TRBJ2-7, with D possibly matching TRBD1 (6 bases). Trimming cost V 4 bases and J 6 bases, with 20 bases left between them. The CDR3 has 15 residues. In germline, CDR1 is SGHNT, CDR2 YYREEE (reference sequence). CDR3 region: CASSLGPSGALEQYF. The CDR3 DNA sequence: TGTGCCAGCAGCCTGGGACCATCAGGGGCGCTCGAGCAGTACTTC.

The chain uses TRBV4-2 and TRBJ1-1, with 10 bases matching TRBD1. The ends lost 0 bases at V and 6 bases at J; junction bases unmatched: 7. Germline V gene data show CDR1 as LGHNA and CDR2 as YNFKEQ. This CDR3 is built from 16 residues. The CDR3, as DNA: TGTGCCAGCAGCCAAGAGACAGGGGGCGGACAAGCTGAAGCTTTCTTT. Residues: CASSQETGGGQAEAFF.

CDR3 residues: CATRYRDYNSPLHF. The DNA for the CDR3 is TGTGCCACCAGATACAGAGACTATAATTCACCCCTCCACTTT. The chain joins TRBV15 to TRBJ1-6; D gene ambiguous. The V gene lost 6 bases and the J gene lost 3 bases, with 9 bases spanning the gap. Germline lookup yields CDR1 LNHNV and CDR2 YYDKDF (reference sequence). The CDR3 loop spans 14 amino acids.

The chain has TRBV20-1 and TRBJ2-1; D gene unclear. The CDR3 has 11 amino acids. CDR1 and CDR2 from the germline V gene are DFQATT and SNEGSKA (reference sequence). Trimming shortened V by 6 bases and J by 6 bases, and 9 bases separated the two germline ends. The CDR3 loop is CSAQEGNEQFF. Here the CDR3 DNA reads TGCAGTGCCCAGGAAGGCAATGAGCAGTTCTTC.

A note on this clone: Within the sample, other DNA sequences also encode this same CDR3. This rearrangement joins TRBV5-1 to TRBJ2-7; the D gene is possibly TRBD1 (6 bases). Germline V gives CDR1 SGHRS, CDR2 YFSETQ. The germline V and J ends were trimmed by 0 bases and 2 bases, with 9 bases remaining between them. The CDR3 has 14 amino acids. The CDR3 loop reads CASSLAGTPYEQYF. DNA for the CDR3: TGCGCCAGCAGCTTGGCCGGGACACCCTACGAGCAGTACTTC.

The V call is TRBV5-6, the J call TRBJ1-2; D ambiguous. Trimming pared 4 bases from V and 8 bases from J, leaving 21 bases between. There are 15 residues in the CDR3. Germline V gene lookup returns CDR1 SGHDT and CDR2 YYEEEE. In DNA form, the CDR3 reads TGTGCCAGCAGCATTGGTCGCAAGTCGGTTCGCGGCTACACCTTC. This encodes CASSIGRKSVRGYTF.